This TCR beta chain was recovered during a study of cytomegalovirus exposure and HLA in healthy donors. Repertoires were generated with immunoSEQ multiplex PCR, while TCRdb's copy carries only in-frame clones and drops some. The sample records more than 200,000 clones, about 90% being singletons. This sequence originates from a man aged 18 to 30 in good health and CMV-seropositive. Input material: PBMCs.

CDR3 nucleotides: TGTGCCTTGAGACAGGGTGCTGTGACAGATACGCAGTATTTT. Translating gives CALRQGAVTDTQYF. The chain employs TRBV30 and TRBJ2-3; 7 positions match TRBD1. The CDR3 is 14 residues long. Germline CDR1 and CDR2: GTSNPN and SVGIG (reference sequence). The junction had 10 bases not matched to a gene; V was cut back by 7 bases and J by 3 bases.